This T cell receptor (beta chain) was recovered during a study of CD8 T cells in ankylosing spondylitis. Study findings and constraints: Researchers report that disease-linked clones proved CD8+ and relatively rare in peripheral blood. From matched ankylosing spondylitis synovial fluid, disease-linked clones were reportedly recovered at significantly enriched levels. Eight highly homologous variants made up a TCR beta motif, and this motif appeared characteristic of ankylosing spondylitis blood.

The CDR3 has 13 residues. The V end lost 3 bases, the J end lost 4 bases, and 9 bases lay between the germline ends. Germline loops: CDR1 KGHSH, CDR2 LQKENI. Library preparation for TCR beta used quantitative 5'-RACE with molecular barcodes. Each CDR3 protein gets one entry after TCRdb re-called the 5' RACE reads with MiXCR. Of 250,000 to 350,000 distinct CDR3 sequences listed, under 25% are singletons. Turning to this clonotype: Its antigen is as yet unknown.

The chain recombines TRBV18 with TRBJ1-2, with unresolved D. This clonotype was sampled from a female donor with ankylosing spondylitis or in good health (not recorded which). The sample was blood, either unsorted or a sorted T cell fraction (not recorded which). The DNA of the CDR3 is TGTGCCAGCTCACCGGAAAACACCTATGGCTACACCTTC. The encoded protein is CASSPENTYGYTF.